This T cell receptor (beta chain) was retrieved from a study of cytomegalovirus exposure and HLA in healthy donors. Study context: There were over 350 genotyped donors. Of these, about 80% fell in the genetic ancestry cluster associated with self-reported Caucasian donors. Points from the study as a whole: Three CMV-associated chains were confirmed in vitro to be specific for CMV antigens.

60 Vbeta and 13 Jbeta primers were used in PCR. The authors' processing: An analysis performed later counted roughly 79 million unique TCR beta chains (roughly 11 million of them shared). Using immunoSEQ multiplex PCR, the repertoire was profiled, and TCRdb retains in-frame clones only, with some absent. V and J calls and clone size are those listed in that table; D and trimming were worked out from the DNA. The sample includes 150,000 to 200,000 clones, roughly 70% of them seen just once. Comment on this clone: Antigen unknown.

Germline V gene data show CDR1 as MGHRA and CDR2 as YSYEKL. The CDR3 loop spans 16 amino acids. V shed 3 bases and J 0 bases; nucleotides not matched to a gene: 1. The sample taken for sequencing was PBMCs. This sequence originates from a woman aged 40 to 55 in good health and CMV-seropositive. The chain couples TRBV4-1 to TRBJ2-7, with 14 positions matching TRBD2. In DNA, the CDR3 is TGCGCCAGCAGCCAGGGACTAGCGGGGGTCTCCTACGAGCAGTACTTC. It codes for CASSQGLAGVSYEQYF.